Listed below are T cell receptor beta chains from one sample, sequenced in a study of shared clonotypes between healthy human individuals. The data were produced by immunoSEQ multiplex PCR, yet TCRdb's version contains in-frame clones alone and is incomplete. The table has around 2.3 million clones, 90% to 96% seen once; the top ten hold over 0.1%. The sequenced material came from naive CD4+ T cells sorted from blood. Receptors originate from a man aged 18 to 29 in good health. Each CDR3 is given with its conserved first and last residue. Each record gives: D gene, clone size, J gene, V gene, CDR3 protein, CDR3 DNA. D genes are given only for firm matches. Expanded clones get a size class; other rows say once, few or many, or leave the size out.

D gene: TRBD1; clone size: few; J gene: TRBJ1-2; V gene: TRBV2; CDR3 protein: CASSDLWTGNGYTF; CDR3 DNA: TGTGCCAGCAGTGATCTTTGGACAGGGAATGGCTACACCTTC
D gene: TRBD2; clone size: -; J gene: TRBJ2-7; V gene: TRBV5-4; CDR3 protein: CASTSGTSGPLGAYEQYF; CDR3 DNA: TGTGCCAGCACCTCGGGGACTAGCGGACCCCTTGGGGCCTACGAGCAGTACTTC
D gene: -; clone size: once; J gene: TRBJ2-4; V gene: TRBV30; CDR3 protein: CAWSVPGVLAKNIQYF; CDR3 DNA: TGTGCCTGGAGTGTACCGGGAGTACTAGCCAAAAACATTCAGTACTTC
D gene: -; clone size: -; J gene: TRBJ2-1; V gene: TRBV11-2; CDR3 protein: CASSFSLDRPEQFF; CDR3 DNA: TGTGCCAGCAGCTTTAGTCTGGACAGACCGGAGCAGTTCTTC
D gene: -; clone size: -; J gene: TRBJ2-5; V gene: TRBV11-2; CDR3 protein: CASSFSLGETQYF; CDR3 DNA: TGTGCCAGCAGCTTTTCCCTGGGGGAGACCCAGTACTTC
D gene: -; clone size: -; J gene: TRBJ2-3; V gene: TRBV6-1; CDR3 protein: CASSETGLITDTQYF; CDR3 DNA: TGTGCCAGCAGTGAAACGGGACTTATCACAGATACGCAGTATTTT
D gene: TRBD1; clone size: -; J gene: TRBJ2-7; V gene: TRBV30; CDR3 protein: CAWSKRGLYEQYF; CDR3 DNA: TGTGCCTGGAGTAAGAGGGGGCTCTACGAGCAGTACTTC
D gene: TRBD1; clone size: -; J gene: TRBJ1-2; V gene: TRBV6-1; CDR3 protein: CASRTGGSYTF; CDR3 DNA: TGTGCCAGTAGGACAGGCGGAAGCTACACCTTC
D gene: -; clone size: -; J gene: TRBJ1-5; V gene: TRBV18; CDR3 protein: CASSPTQGNNQPQHF; CDR3 DNA: TGTGCCAGCTCACCTACCCAGGGGAACAATCAGCCCCAGCATTTT
D gene: -; clone size: -; J gene: TRBJ2-1; V gene: TRBV7-9; CDR3 protein: CASSVQTVPYNEQFF; CDR3 DNA: TGTGCCAGCAGCGTGCAAACGGTACCCTACAATGAGCAGTTCTTC
D gene: -; clone size: -; J gene: TRBJ1-5; V gene: TRBV6-5; CDR3 protein: CASSPGTVNQPQHF; CDR3 DNA: TGTGCCAGCAGTCCCGGGACGGTTAATCAGCCCCAGCATTTT
D gene: TRBD1; clone size: once; J gene: TRBJ1-6; V gene: TRBV7-8; CDR3 protein: CASSLSSGTGNNSPLHF; CDR3 DNA: TGTGCCAGCAGCTTATCGTCCGGGACAGGGAATAATTCACCCCTCCACTTT
D gene: -; clone size: -; J gene: TRBJ2-3; V gene: TRBV5-1; CDR3 protein: CASSLESGPSSTDTQYF; CDR3 DNA: TGCGCCAGCAGCTTGGAATCGGGACCTTCCTCCACAGATACGCAGTATTTT
D gene: -; clone size: -; J gene: TRBJ1-1; V gene: TRBV10-1; CDR3 protein: CASAAGPTTEAFF; CDR3 DNA: TGCGCCAGCGCGGCAGGGCCGACCACTGAAGCTTTCTTT
D gene: -; clone size: -; J gene: TRBJ1-1; V gene: TRBV9; CDR3 protein: CASSAQGNTEAFF; CDR3 DNA: TGTGCCAGCAGCGCCCAGGGTAACACTGAAGCTTTCTTT
D gene: -; clone size: -; J gene: TRBJ1-1; V gene: TRBV27; CDR3 protein: CASGLSGNTEAFF; CDR3 DNA: TGTGCCAGCGGCTTATCTGGGAACACTGAAGCTTTCTTT
D gene: -; clone size: -; J gene: TRBJ1-2; V gene: TRBV5-4; CDR3 protein: CASSLPAGNYGYTF; CDR3 DNA: TGTGCCAGCAGCTTGCCCGCGGGGAACTATGGCTACACCTTC
D gene: TRBD2; clone size: -; J gene: TRBJ2-1; V gene: TRBV5-1; CDR3 protein: CASSLESSGGYNEQFF; CDR3 DNA: TGCGCCAGCAGCTTGGAATCTAGCGGGGGGTACAATGAGCAGTTCTTC
D gene: -; clone size: -; J gene: TRBJ2-3; V gene: TRBV6-1; CDR3 protein: CASSEYHFTDTQYF; CDR3 DNA: TGTGCCAGCAGTGAGTACCATTTCACAGATACGCAGTATTTT
D gene: TRBD2; clone size: once; J gene: TRBJ2-2; V gene: TRBV5-4; CDR3 protein: CASSLTPLAGDTGELFF; CDR3 DNA: TGTGCCAGCAGCTTGACACCCCTAGCGGGAGACACCGGGGAGCTGTTTTTT
D gene: -; clone size: -; J gene: TRBJ2-3; V gene: TRBV2; CDR3 protein: CASSVVLPEGHRSDTQYF; CDR3 DNA: TGTGCCAGCAGTGTTGTACTTCCAGAAGGACATAGGTCAGATACGCAGTATTTT
D gene: -; clone size: -; J gene: TRBJ2-5; V gene: TRBV5-1; CDR3 protein: CASSSRGQETQYF; CDR3 DNA: TGCGCCAGCAGCTCCCGGGGACAAGAGACCCAGTACTTC
D gene: -; clone size: -; J gene: TRBJ2-3; V gene: TRBV6-4; CDR3 protein: CASSPSGTDTQYF; CDR3 DNA: TGTGCCAGCAGTCCCTCGGGCACAGATACGCAGTATTTT
D gene: TRBD1; clone size: -; J gene: TRBJ1-2; V gene: TRBV25-1; CDR3 protein: CASSEKGGQGYGYTF; CDR3 DNA: TGTGCCAGCAGTGAAAAAGGGGGACAGGGCTATGGCTACACCTTC
D gene: TRBD1; clone size: -; J gene: TRBJ2-5; V gene: TRBV4-2; CDR3 protein: CASSQERTGEGQETQYF; CDR3 DNA: TGTGCCAGCAGCCAAGAGAGGACAGGGGAGGGTCAAGAGACCCAGTACTTC
D gene: -; clone size: -; J gene: TRBJ2-5; V gene: TRBV10-3; CDR3 protein: CAISGTQGETQYF; CDR3 DNA: TGTGCCATCAGTGGGACCCAGGGAGAGACCCAGTACTTC
D gene: -; clone size: -; J gene: TRBJ2-7; V gene: TRBV18; CDR3 protein: CASSLPEGKSSYEQYF; CDR3 DNA: TGTGCCAGCTCACTGCCAGAGGGGAAGAGCTCCTACGAGCAGTACTTC
D gene: -; clone size: -; J gene: TRBJ2-1; V gene: TRBV18; CDR3 protein: CASSPAGNNEQFF; CDR3 DNA: TGTGCCAGCTCACCAGCAGGGAACAATGAGCAGTTCTTC
D gene: TRBD2; clone size: -; J gene: TRBJ2-3; V gene: TRBV9; CDR3 protein: CASSTRTGLAGADTQYF; CDR3 DNA: TGTGCCAGCAGCACCCGAACCGGACTAGCGGGGGCAGATACGCAGTATTTT
D gene: TRBD2; clone size: -; J gene: TRBJ2-5; V gene: TRBV2; CDR3 protein: CASSLTSGSGETQYF; CDR3 DNA: TGTGCCAGCAGCTTGACTAGCGGATCCGGAGAGACCCAGTACTTC
D gene: TRBD1; clone size: -; J gene: TRBJ2-4; V gene: TRBV7-9; CDR3 protein: CASSLRTGDPYKNIQYF; CDR3 DNA: TGTGCCAGCAGCTTACGAACAGGGGACCCCTATAAAAACATTCAGTACTTC
D gene: -; clone size: -; J gene: TRBJ1-1; V gene: TRBV7-2; CDR3 protein: CASSYRPGQNTEAFF; CDR3 DNA: TGTGCCAGCAGCTATAGACCGGGACAGAACACTGAAGCTTTCTTT
D gene: TRBD2; clone size: -; J gene: TRBJ2-7; V gene: TRBV5-4; CDR3 protein: CASSLPTTSGRAWEQYF; CDR3 DNA: TGTGCCAGCAGCTTGCCGACGACTAGCGGGAGGGCCTGGGAGCAGTACTTC
D gene: TRBD2; clone size: -; J gene: TRBJ2-5; V gene: TRBV5-4; CDR3 protein: CATQLAGGGETQYF; CDR3 DNA: TGTGCCACCCAACTAGCGGGGGGGGGCGAGACCCAGTACTTC
D gene: -; clone size: -; J gene: TRBJ1-1; V gene: TRBV7-2; CDR3 protein: CASSPRGPTGTEAFF; CDR3 DNA: TGTGCCAGCAGCCCTCGTGGCCCTACAGGGACTGAAGCTTTCTTT
D gene: -; clone size: -; J gene: TRBJ1-6; V gene: TRBV27; CDR3 protein: CASSYGPSGAYNSPLHF; CDR3 DNA: TGTGCCAGCAGCTACGGACCCTCTGGAGCCTATAATTCACCCCTCCACTTT
D gene: TRBD1; clone size: -; J gene: TRBJ1-2; V gene: TRBV2; CDR3 protein: CASSEQGAQGYTF; CDR3 DNA: TGTGCCAGCAGTGAACAGGGGGCGCAGGGCTACACCTTC
D gene: -; clone size: -; J gene: TRBJ2-7; V gene: TRBV6-5; CDR3 protein: CASSQNGAYEQYF; CDR3 DNA: TGTGCCAGCAGTCAAAACGGGGCCTACGAGCAGTACTTC
D gene: -; clone size: -; J gene: TRBJ2-7; V gene: TRBV27; CDR3 protein: CASSPLVGLGNYEQYF; CDR3 DNA: TGTGCCAGCAGTCCGCTGGTGGGGCTCGGGAACTACGAGCAGTACTTC
D gene: -; clone size: once; J gene: TRBJ2-3; V gene: TRBV18; CDR3 protein: CASSPTLQGTDTQYF; CDR3 DNA: TGTGCCAGCTCACCAACCTTGCAGGGCACAGATACGCAGTATTTT
D gene: TRBD1; clone size: -; J gene: TRBJ2-3; V gene: TRBV27; CDR3 protein: CASSLWTGQDTQYF; CDR3 DNA: TGTGCCAGCAGTTTGTGGACAGGGCAAGATACGCAGTATTTT
D gene: -; clone size: -; J gene: TRBJ2-2; V gene: TRBV2; CDR3 protein: CASSEITGGELFF; CDR3 DNA: TGTGCCAGCAGTGAAATAACGGGCGGGGAGCTGTTTTTT
D gene: TRBD1; clone size: -; J gene: TRBJ2-7; V gene: TRBV28; CDR3 protein: CASSSSGTGRNEQYF; CDR3 DNA: TGTGCCAGCAGCTCCTCCGGGACAGGGAGGAACGAGCAGTACTTC
D gene: -; clone size: once; J gene: TRBJ1-5; V gene: TRBV5-5; CDR3 protein: CASSLGLSNQPQHF; CDR3 DNA: TGTGCCAGCAGCTTGGGACTGAGCAATCAGCCCCAGCATTTT
D gene: TRBD1; clone size: -; J gene: TRBJ2-7; V gene: TRBV5-1; CDR3 protein: CASSLAGTGVLYEQYF; CDR3 DNA: TGCGCCAGCAGCTTGGCCGGGACAGGGGTCCTCTACGAGCAGTACTTC
D gene: -; clone size: -; J gene: TRBJ2-7; V gene: TRBV4-1; CDR3 protein: CASSQDPPILSSYEQYF; CDR3 DNA: TGCGCCAGCAGCCAAGATCCCCCCATCTTAAGCTCCTACGAGCAGTACTTC
D gene: TRBD2; clone size: -; J gene: TRBJ2-7; V gene: TRBV29-1; CDR3 protein: CSVARTSGYEQYF; CDR3 DNA: TGCAGCGTGGCTCGAACTAGCGGTTACGAGCAGTACTTC
D gene: TRBD1; clone size: once; J gene: TRBJ1-2; V gene: TRBV7-3; CDR3 protein: CASSLATGVGYTF; CDR3 DNA: TGTGCCAGCAGCTTAGCGACAGGGGTTGGCTACACCTTC
D gene: -; clone size: -; J gene: TRBJ1-1; V gene: TRBV25-1; CDR3 protein: CASRRLMNTEAFF; CDR3 DNA: TGTGCCAGCCGGAGGCTCATGAACACTGAAGCTTTCTTT
D gene: -; clone size: -; J gene: TRBJ2-6; V gene: TRBV14; CDR3 protein: CASSTQSLSGANVLTF; CDR3 DNA: TGTGCCAGCAGCACCCAGTCCCTCTCTGGGGCCAACGTCCTGACTTTC
D gene: TRBD1; clone size: -; J gene: TRBJ2-3; V gene: TRBV29-1; CDR3 protein: CSVGQGGDTQYF; CDR3 DNA: TGCAGCGTTGGACAGGGCGGAGATACGCAGTATTTT